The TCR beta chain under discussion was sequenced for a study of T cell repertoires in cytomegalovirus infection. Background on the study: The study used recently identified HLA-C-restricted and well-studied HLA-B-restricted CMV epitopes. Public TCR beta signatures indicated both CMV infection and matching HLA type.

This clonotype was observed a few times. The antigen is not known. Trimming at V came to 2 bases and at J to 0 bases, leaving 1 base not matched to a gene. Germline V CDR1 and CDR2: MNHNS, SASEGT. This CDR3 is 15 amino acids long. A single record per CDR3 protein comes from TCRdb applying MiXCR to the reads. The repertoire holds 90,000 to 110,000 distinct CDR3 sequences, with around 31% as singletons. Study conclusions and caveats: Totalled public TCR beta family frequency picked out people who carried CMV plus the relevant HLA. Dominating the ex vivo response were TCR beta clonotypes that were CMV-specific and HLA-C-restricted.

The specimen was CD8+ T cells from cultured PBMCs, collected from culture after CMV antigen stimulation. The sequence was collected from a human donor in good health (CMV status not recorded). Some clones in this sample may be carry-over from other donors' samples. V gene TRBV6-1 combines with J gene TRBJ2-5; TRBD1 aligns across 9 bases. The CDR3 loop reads CASSETGGYQETQYF. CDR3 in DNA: TGTGCCAGCAGTGAAACAGGGGGCTACCAAGAGACCCAGTACTTC.